The T cell receptor (beta chain) described here comes from a study of control samples from healthy donors and cancer patients. Libraries were prepared by immunoSEQ multiplex PCR; TCRdb keeps only in-frame clonotypes and omits some of them. The table lists about 110,000 clones, about 89% of them singletons. The CDR3 extends over 15 amino acids. The germline V gene encodes CDR1 SGHVS and CDR2 FQNEAQ. V was clipped by 2 bases and J by 8 bases; unmatched bases: 6. Sequencing was performed on blood. V is TRBV7-8 and J is TRBJ1-6, with 7 bases aligning to TRBD1. The TCR comes from a woman younger than 35 in good health. The CDR3 DNA sequence: TGTGCCAGCAGCTTACTGCACAGGGGACATTCACCCCTCCACTTT. This translates into CASSLLHRGHSPLHF.